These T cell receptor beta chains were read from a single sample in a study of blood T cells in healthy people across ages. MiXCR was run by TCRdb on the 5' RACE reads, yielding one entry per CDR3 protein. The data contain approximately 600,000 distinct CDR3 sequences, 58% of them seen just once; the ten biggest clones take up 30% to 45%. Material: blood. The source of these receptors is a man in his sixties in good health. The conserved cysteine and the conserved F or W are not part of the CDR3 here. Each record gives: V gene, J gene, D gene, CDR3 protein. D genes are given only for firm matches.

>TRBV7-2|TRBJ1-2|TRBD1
ASSPDRAYDYT
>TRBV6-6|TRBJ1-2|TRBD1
ASSARQGYYGYT
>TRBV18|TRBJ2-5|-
ASSPRRGYYQETQY
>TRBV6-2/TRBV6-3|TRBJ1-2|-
ASSPRSDASGYT
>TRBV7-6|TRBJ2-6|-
ASSQMTGRSGANVLT
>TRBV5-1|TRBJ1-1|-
ASSLSAVGGTEAF
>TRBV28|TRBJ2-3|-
ASRSGVRQY
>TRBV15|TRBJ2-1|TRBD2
ATSSRSSGGEVSF
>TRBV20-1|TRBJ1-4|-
SFSRGVEEKLF
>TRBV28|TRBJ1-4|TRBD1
ASSMGQGGFEKLF
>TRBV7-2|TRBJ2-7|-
ASSRPGTSYEQY
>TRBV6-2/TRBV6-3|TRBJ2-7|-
ASSYFGGVGYEQY
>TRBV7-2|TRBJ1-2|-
ASSSPATYNYGYT
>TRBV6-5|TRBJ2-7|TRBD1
ASSYSISGQVPEVQY
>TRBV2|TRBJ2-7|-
ASSDLRGQY
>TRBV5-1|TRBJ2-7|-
ASSWLDEQY